The following is a T cell receptor beta chain sequence with its context. The data were taken from a study of blood T cell repertoires in COVID-19. This CDR3 has 16 residues. V trimming: 0 bases; J trimming: 7 bases; junction bases outside the gene matches: 6. Germline CDR1 and CDR2: KGHSH and LQKENI. Authors' data handling: Reference gene primer amplification in the assay estimated nucleated cell counts. Sequencing was performed with immunoSEQ multiplex PCR; in TCRdb, only in-frame clones are kept and a portion is missing. The DNA was the basis for D and trimming; V, J and clone size are from that table. The sample contains approximately 190,000 clones, about 80% of which appear only once.

This clonotype originated in a man between 60 and 75 years old with acute or convalescent COVID-19. V is TRBV18 and J is TRBJ2-1; 10 positions match TRBD1. Sequenced material: peripheral blood. The CDR3 is CASSPPDRGSGNEQFF. Here the CDR3 DNA reads TGTGCCAGCTCACCACCGGACAGGGGGAGTGGAAATGAGCAGTTCTTC.